Presented here are 32 T cell receptor beta chains from one specimen sequenced in a study of T cells in Graves' hyperthyroidism and ophthalmopathy. Regions amplified from RNA transcripts were the TCR beta CDR3 regions. A set of HTBI primers served as the primers for a first-round RT-PCR of the TCR CDR3. One entry per CDR3 protein, called by TCRdb with MiXCR from the multiplex PCR reads. The sample includes fewer than 650,000 distinct CDR3 sequences, about 15% of them seen just once. Sequenced input: blood. These receptors all come from a woman aged 40 to 49 with Graves' ophthalmopathy.

V usage is TRBV6-5 and J usage is TRBJ2-7, with TRBD2 identical over 9 bases. CDR1 MNHEY and CDR2 SVGAGI come from the germline V gene. V lost 4 bases and J lost 0; bases outside the gene matches: 7. CDR3 length equals 16 residues. Written as DNA, the CDR3 is TGTGCCAGCAGTTCCTCGACTAGCGGCTTCTCCTACGAGCAGTACTTC. Translation: CASSSSTSGFSYEQYF.

This chain uses TRBV3-1 with TRBJ2-5; the match to TRBD1 covers 11 bases. J lost 2 bases, V lost 1 base, and 12 bases had no gene match. CDR3 length: 19 residues. Germline V gene data show CDR1 as LGHDT and CDR2 as YNNKEL (reference sequence). The CDR3 protein is CASSQGGGTGGFGQETQYF. The CDR3 DNA reads TGTGCCAGCAGCCAAGGCGGCGGGACAGGGGGATTCGGGCAAGAGACCCAGTACTTC.

The chain recombines TRBV18 with TRBJ2-2; D is possibly TRBD1 (6 bases). CDR1 is KGHSH, CDR2 LQKENI, per germline. The length of the CDR3 is 13 residues. Trimming took off 6 bases at V and 10 bases at J, with 15 bases between the two ends. The CDR3 nucleotides are TGTGCCAGCTCCGTCACAGGGATGGAGGAGCTGTTTTTT. It codes for CASSVTGMEELFF.

This clonotype was detected ten times or more. This chain uses TRBV19 with TRBJ1-3; D remains unclear. Trimming removed 3 bases from V and 0 bases from J, with 12 bases in between. The CDR3 has 16 residues. CDR1 is LNHDA and CDR2 is SQIVND in the germline V gene (reference sequence). CDR3 DNA: TGTGCCAGTAGTATGTATCACGGGATCTCTGGAAACACCATATATTTT. Protein sequence: CASSMYHGISGNTIYF.

This clonotype was seen ten or more times. V gene TRBV20-1 combines with J gene TRBJ2-7; D unresolved. CDR3 length equals 11 residues. CDR1 and CDR2 from the germline V gene are DFQATT and SNEGSKA (reference sequence). V lost 5 bases and J lost 2, with 7 bases in between. The CDR3 nucleotides read TGCAGTGCTGGCCAGACCTACGAGCAGTACTTC. Translation: CSAGQTYEQYF.

Ten or more counts support this clonotype. This sequence joins TRBV7-2 and TRBJ1-1; D is undetermined. Germline CDR1 reads SGHTA; CDR2 reads FQGNSA. The ends were cut back, 7 bases at V and 2 bases at J, with 11 bases in the middle. The CDR3 is 13 residues long. CDR3 amino acids: CASTILENTEAFF. CDR3 DNA sequence: TGTGCCAGCACCATATTAGAAAACACTGAAGCTTTCTTT.

This clonotype was detected only a few times. This chain links TRBV6-5 with TRBJ2-5; D gene unclear. Per the germline V gene, CDR1 is MNHEY and CDR2 is SVGAGI. V lost 3 bases and J 2 bases, leaving 16 bases between the germline ends. The CDR3 totals 16 residues. The CDR3 here is CASSYSGRVVQETQYF. The CDR3, as DNA: TGTGCCAGCAGTTATAGTGGAAGGGTAGTGCAAGAGACCCAGTACTTC.

The V call is TRBV28, the J call TRBJ2-5, with 14 bases fitting TRBD2. The CDR3 covers 18 residues. Germline V gene sequence: CDR1 MDHEN, CDR2 SYDVKM. V lost 5 bases, J lost 2 bases, and 10 bases stayed unmatched. This chain's CDR3 is CASSQTSGRASWQETQYF. The DNA of the CDR3 is TGTGCCAGCAGTCAGACTAGCGGGAGGGCCTCGTGGCAAGAGACCCAGTACTTC.

This clonotype was observed many times. For the CDR3, the DNA is TGTGCCAGCAGCTTAGTTTGGGGGCCCCTCTACGAGCAGTACTTC. Amino acids: CASSLVWGPLYEQYF. This sequence joins TRBV11-2 and TRBJ2-7; tentatively, D is TRBD1 (6 bases). Between the trimmed V and J ends, which lost 1 base and 3 bases, there was a span of 13 bases. The germline V gene encodes CDR1 SGHAT and CDR2 FQNNGV. This CDR3 is 15 amino acids long.

This clonotype turned up a few times. V gene TRBV14 combines with J gene TRBJ1-2, with 7 bases lining up with TRBD1. The V and J ends lost 0 bases and 5 bases, in that order; junction bases with no gene match: 15. From germline, CDR1 is SGHDN and CDR2 FVKESK. This CDR3 spans 18 amino acids. CDR3 amino acids: CASSQDFRKGGAIYGYTF. The CDR3 coding sequence is TGTGCCAGCAGCCAAGATTTTCGGAAAGGGGGCGCGATTTATGGCTACACCTTC.

At least ten counts were recorded for this clonotype. The rearrangement uses TRBV20-1 and TRBJ2-4, with 9 bases fitting TRBD1. Losses at the gene ends were 6 bases for V and 5 bases for J; bases not matched to a gene: 8. Per germline, CDR1 DFQATT and CDR2 SNEGSKA (reference sequence). The CDR3 spans 14 residues. CDR3 residues: CSANPDRGENIQYF. The CDR3 nucleotides read TGCAGTGCGAACCCGGACAGGGGCGAAAACATTCAGTACTTC.

The chain joins TRBV15 to TRBJ2-7; 8 bases map to TRBD2. This CDR3 contains 15 residues. V gave up 3 bases and J gave up 0 bases; unmatched junction bases: 4. Germline V gene lookup returns CDR1 LNHNV and CDR2 YYDKDF (reference sequence). CDR3 residues: CATSSGLANSYEQYF. The CDR3 DNA reads TGTGCCACCAGCAGCGGACTAGCTAACTCCTACGAGCAGTACTTC.

This clonotype was counted ten times or more. V and J are TRBV19 and TRBJ1-3; 8 nucleotides match TRBD1. This CDR3 contains 16 residues. J was trimmed by 0 bases and V by 5 bases; bases with no gene match: 6. CDR1 LNHDA and CDR2 SQIVND come from the germline V gene (reference sequence). The CDR3 DNA is TGTGCCAGTAGTCTCCAGGGGGCTAGCTCTGGAAACACCATATATTTT. This codes for CASSLQGASSGNTIYF.

This clonotype appeared many times. The gene calls are TRBV29-1 and TRBJ1-2, with no clear D. V lost 4 bases and J lost 4, with 10 bases in between. This CDR3 has 12 amino acids. The germline gives CDR1 SQVTM, CDR2 ANQGSEA. CDR3 region: CSVGRQTYGYTF. In DNA, the CDR3 is TGCAGCGTTGGCCGGCAGACCTATGGCTACACCTTC.

This clonotype was observed at least ten times. The V gene is TRBV6-5, the J gene TRBJ1-1; no firm D call. The V gene lost 2 bases and the J gene lost 11 bases, with 15 bases spanning the gap. Germline assignment: CDR1 MNHEY and CDR2 SVGAGI. The CDR3 sequence is 13 residues long. CDR3 loop: CASSYRVEFDAFF. CDR3 nucleotides: TGTGCCAGCAGTTACCGGGTTGAGTTCGACGCTTTCTTT.

This clonotype showed up many times. The chain couples TRBV6-2 or TRBV6-3 to TRBJ1-2; D gene unclear. From germline, CDR1 is MNHEY and CDR2 SVGEGT. V lost 6 bases and J 8 bases, leaving 25 bases between the germline ends. CDR3 length equals 16 residues. For the CDR3, the DNA is TGTGCCAGCAGCCAACCCCCGGCGCAGACCACTCTGGGCTACACCTTC. Its protein is CASSQPPAQTTLGYTF.

There are many counts of this clonotype. This chain connects TRBV24-1 to TRBJ1-3; 12 bases fit TRBD1. With V trimmed by 5 bases and J by 3 bases, 7 bases remained unmatched. Per germline, CDR1 KGHDR and CDR2 SFDVKD. The CDR3 has 17 amino acids. The CDR3 protein is CATSGPGTGGVGNTIYF. The CDR3 coding sequence is TGTGCCACCAGTGGTCCCGGGACAGGGGGCGTTGGAAACACCATATATTTT.

In its sample, this clonotype was seen many times. This chain uses TRBV29-1 with TRBJ2-7; D is possibly TRBD1 (6 bases). The CDR3 extends over 12 amino acids. Deletions cut 7 bases from V and 6 bases from J, with 16 bases between. Germline lookup yields CDR1 SQVTM and CDR2 ANQGSEA. The CDR3 nucleotides are TGCAGCGCCCCATCTGGGGGCGGCGAGCAGTACTTC. It encodes CSAPSGGGEQYF.

This clonotype showed up many times. This clone may be a read error of a much larger clone one base away. The chain recombines TRBV12-3 or TRBV12-4 with TRBJ1-1, with no clear D. The CDR3 contains 14 residues. In DNA, the CDR3 is TGTGCCGGCAGTAAGGGATCTACCCACACTGAAGCTTTCTTT. Translating gives CAGSKGSTHTEAFF.

This clonotype was found many times. The chain uses TRBV19 and TRBJ1-5; D ambiguous. Per the germline V gene, CDR1 is LNHDA and CDR2 is SQIVND (reference sequence). The V end lost 1 base, the J end lost 3 bases, and 10 bases lay between the germline ends. There are 15 residues in the CDR3. In nucleotides, the CDR3 is TGTGCCAGTAGTATAGTGCAGTTTCCCAATCAGCCCCAGCATTTT. The encoded protein is CASSIVQFPNQPQHF.

Many counts were recorded for this clonotype. The missing conserved phenylalanine or tryptophan at the end of this CDR3 makes a read error likely. The DNA is omitted, as the CDR3 cannot be located on it reliably, and the CDR3 follows TCRdb's listing. This sequence joins TRBV14 and TRBJ1-5; whether TRBD1, the table's D call, matches the DNA was not checked. CDR1 is SGHDN and CDR2 is FVKESK in the germline V gene. Inclusive of both ends, the CDR3 amounts to 8 amino acids. CDR3 region: CARIGTGD.

At least ten counts were recorded for this clonotype. The V and J genes are TRBV5-1 and TRBJ2-5; 9 bases map to TRBD1. The germline V gene has CDR1 SGHRS and CDR2 YFSETQ. The CDR3 covers 14 residues. Trimming at V came to 4 bases and at J to 5 bases, leaving 6 bases not matched to a gene. The CDR3 bases are TGCGCCAGCAGCAGAATACAGGGGGCGGAGACCCAGTACTTC. This gives the protein CASSRIQGAETQYF.

In DNA form, the CDR3 reads TGTGCCAGCAGTTTGACGCGGGGGACTAAGGTTTACTTC. It translates to CASSLTRGTKVYF. J is TRBJ2-5 and V is TRBV28; TRBD2 agrees at 7 bases. Per germline, CDR1 MDHEN and CDR2 SYDVKM. The CDR3 is made up of 13 amino acids. The V gene end was trimmed by 3 bases and the J gene end by 14 bases; junction bases not matched to a gene: 12.

This clonotype has just one count. The V gene is TRBV3-1, the J gene TRBJ2-6, with D possibly TRBD1 on 6 matching bases. V lost 2 bases, J lost 3 bases, and 14 bases lay in between. There are 17 residues in the CDR3. CDR1 LGHDT and CDR2 YNNKEL come from the germline V gene (reference sequence). CDR3 in amino acids: CASSQLQGWNGANVLTF. CDR3 DNA sequence: TGTGCCAGCAGCCAACTCCAGGGGTGGAATGGGGCCAACGTCCTGACTTTC.

This clonotype was recorded at least ten times. The rearrangement joins TRBV24-1 to TRBJ1-2; 9 bases are shared with TRBD1. This CDR3 region has 13 residues. Germline CDR1 KGHDR, CDR2 SFDVKD. V trimming: 5 bases; J trimming: 5 bases; junction bases outside the gene matches: 2. The CDR3 region is CATSAGQGYGYTF. In nucleotides, the CDR3 is TGTGCCACCAGTGCGGGACAGGGTTATGGCTACACCTTC.

This rearrangement joins TRBV19 to TRBJ2-2, with TRBD2 matching over 8 bases. CDR1 LNHDA and CDR2 SQIVND come from the germline V gene (reference sequence). Trimming removed 7 bases from V and 5 bases from J; junction bases left unmatched: 6. This CDR3 is built from 14 residues. The CDR3 DNA reads TGTGCCAGTACTGGGACTAGAGGAACCGGGGAGCTGTTTTTT. Protein sequence: CASTGTRGTGELFF.

This clonotype occurred many times. V gene TRBV24-1 combines with J gene TRBJ2-7; TRBD1 matches 7 bases. In germline, CDR1 is KGHDR, CDR2 SFDVKD. J was trimmed by 2 bases and V by 4 bases; bases with no gene match: 22. The CDR3 is made up of 20 amino acids. This chain's CDR3 is CATSDVPGRDRLRTAYEQYF. The DNA of the CDR3 is TGTGCCACCAGTGACGTCCCGGGACGGGACAGACTTCGTACAGCCTACGAGCAGTACTTC.

In this sample, this clonotype turned up a few times. The junction shows a germline mismatch at one end, possibly a read error. The gene calls are TRBV29-1 and TRBJ2-7; 9 positions agree with TRBD1. This CDR3 is 17 amino acids long. The V gene's germline CDR1 is SQVTM and CDR2 ANQGSEA. CDR3 in amino acids: CSVEGTGTQEGSYEQYF. The CDR3 DNA is TGCAGCGTTGAGGGGACAGGGACTCAAGAAGGCTCCTATGAGCAGTACTTC.

Concerning this clonotype: The junction shows a germline mismatch at one end, possibly a read error. This rearrangement joins TRBV10-1 to TRBJ1-2; no clear D. This CDR3 contains 13 residues. CDR1 WNHNN and CDR2 SYGVQD come from the germline V gene (reference sequence). CDR3 DNA: TGCGCCAGCAGTGAGTCCCGGGAAGGAACTGGCTCCTTC. This sequence encodes CASSESREGTGSF.

The chain uses TRBV28 and TRBJ1-1; 7 bases align to TRBD1. CDR1 is MDHEN and CDR2 is SYDVKM in the germline V gene. V gave up 5 bases and J gave up 1 base; unmatched junction bases: 10. This CDR3 is 16 amino acids long. The CDR3 reads CASSTGDRKANTEAFF. CDR3 sequence (DNA): TGTGCCAGCAGTACAGGGGACCGAAAGGCGAACACTGAAGCTTTCTTT. Together with reference TRBV28 and TRBJ1-1, the CDR3 gives the full variable domain: DVKVTQSSRYLVKRTGEKVFLECVQDMDHENMFWYRQDPGLGLRLIYFSYDVKMKEKGDIPEGYSVSREKKERFSLILESASTNQTSMYLCASSTGDRKANTEAFFGQGTRLTVV.

This clonotype has just one count. CDR3 residues: CASSYMTSGTSGIREQYF. The CDR3, as DNA: TGTGCCAGCAGTTACATGACGTCCGGGACTAGCGGGATCCGCGAGCAGTACTTC. This sequence joins TRBV6-2 or TRBV6-3 and TRBJ2-7; TRBD2 agrees at 13 bases. CDR3 size: 18 residues. V dropped 2 bases and J dropped 6; count of bases not matched to a gene: 13. Germline V CDR1 and CDR2: MNHEY, SVGEGT.

Many counts were recorded for this clonotype. The genes are TRBV4-1 and TRBJ1-2, with D uncertain. The CDR3 spans 13 residues. V lost 2 bases to trimming and J lost 7 bases, with 11 bases between them. CDR1 MGHRA and CDR2 YSYEKL come from the germline V gene. As DNA, the CDR3 is TGCGCCAGCAGCCAACTTGCGGGTCGTGGCTACACCTTC. This codes for CASSQLAGRGYTF.